The sequence of this T cell receptor (beta chain) was determined in a study of T-cell reconstitution after alpha-beta-depleted transplantation in children (dated by TCRdb to the mid-2010s). For context, the study as a whole: Using TCR repertoire profiling, the study quantitatively followed how T-cell immune reconstitution unfolded in children after TCRalphabeta/CD19-depleted allogeneic hematopoietic cell transplantation.

Only a few counts were recorded for this clonotype. Its antigen remains unidentified. The input lacks base qualities; no much larger clone sits a single base away. Receptors were amplified or captured by PCR. The instrument given in TCRdb is Illumina HiSeq 2500. Molecular barcoding was employed in the preparation of TCR libraries, with unique molecular identifiers being used to normalize TCRbeta repertoire quantification. In-frame beta chains were kept once TCRdb had trimmed the public reads at Q25 with fastp and called clones with MiXCR. Entries that share a CDR3 protein sequence are merged under the most common genes and DNA. This sample holds 600,000 to 700,000 distinct CDR3 sequences; approximately 16% were observed only once. The ten largest make up about 1.1% of the sample. The germline V gene specifies SGHRS as CDR1 and YFSETQ as CDR2. The CDR3 has 15 amino acids, counting the end cysteine and phenylalanine. Only the CDR3 DNA is retained, 45 bases long and in frame from the first base. Between the V and J ends, shortened by 0 bases and 0 bases respectively, the junction contains 9 bases.

Sequencing used PBMCs from the stem cell graft donor, obtained from the stem cell graft. This sequence originates from a human donor who donated a stem cell graft to a child with acute myeloid leukemia. The chain is made from TRBV5-1 and TRBJ2-5; the D gene lacks a confident call. The DNA reads as follows: TGCGCCAGCAGCTTGGACAGCTTGTACCAAGAGACCCAGTACTTC. Translated, this gives CASSLDSLYQETQYF. With the portions outside the CDR3 filled from the reference TRBV5-1 and TRBJ2-5 genes, the complete variable region becomes KAGVTQTPRYLIKTRGQQVTLSCSPISGHRSVSWYQQTPGQGLQFLFEYFSETQRNKGNFPGRFSGRQFSNSRSEMNVSTLELGDSALYLCASSLDSLYQETQYFGPGTRLLVL.